The T cell receptor beta chain described here comes from a study of T cell responses to AZD1222 COVID-19 vaccine. The study, taken as a whole, reports: Rises in breadth and depth of Spike-specific TCRs came after two AZD1222 doses. The donor cohort was predominantly white British with a female majority, and clonal diversity may have been underestimated. Vaccine-associated CD4 TCRs ranged over spike, dominating at 160-218 and 743-854. Reportedly, nearly half the spike-specific TCRs target unmutated variant regions.

The V gene lost 3 bases and the J gene lost 3 bases, with 9 bases spanning the gap. CDR3 length equals 12 residues. Germline CDR1 reads DFQATT; CDR2 reads SNEGSKA (reference sequence). In regard to this clone: Its antigen is not identified.

Sequenced by immunoSEQ multiplex PCR; TCRdb stores in-frame clones only, minus some. The table has some 160,000 clones, 85% to 95% seen once. The chain recombines TRBV20-1 with TRBJ2-7, with D possibly TRBD2 on 6 matching bases. The receptor was isolated from an adult in good health. The sequenced sample was peripheral blood, obtained on day 0 of AZD1222 vaccination. CDR3 coding DNA: TGCAGTGCTAGTCGGGGGAACTACGAGCAGTACTTC. Translated: CSASRGNYEQYF.